This T cell receptor (beta chain) was identified in a study of molecular identifiers for immune sequencing clone quantification. TCRdb re-derived calls from the PCR reads in MiXCR, one entry per CDR3 protein. This table has about 640,000 distinct CDR3 sequences, about 20% appearing once. V was clipped by 2 bases and J by 2 bases, with 7 bases between them. Germline assignment: CDR1 LGHNA and CDR2 YNFKEQ. This CDR3 comprises 13 residues. The specimen was naive CD8+ T cells from blood, with Jurkat cell RNA spiked in. Subset noted: FACS-sorted CD8+CD4-CCR7+CD45RA+ naive T cells. This rearrangement joins TRBV4-2 to TRBJ2-7; D gene ambiguous. The clonotype was recovered from a human donor in good health. Some libraries in this study had Jurkat cell RNA spiked in. The DNA for the CDR3 is TGTGCCAGCAGCCAATTTTCGACCTACGAGCAGTACTTC. Amino acid sequence: CASSQFSTYEQYF.